This TCR beta chain was sequenced during a study of blood T cell repertoires in COVID-19. This clone has at least ten counts. Method: immunoSEQ multiplex PCR; TCRdb's copy keeps in-frame clones and lacks some. Of 100,000 to 120,000 clones listed, approximately 67% are singletons. This receptor was taken from a woman aged 55-70 years with acute or convalescent COVID-19. Sequencing was done on a sample of peripheral blood.

The CDR3 reads CASSSILTPGLHSPLHF. The CDR3 DNA is TGTGCCAGTAGTTCCATCCTCACCCCCGGTCTTCATTCACCCCTCCACTTT. V and J are TRBV19 and TRBJ1-6, with D unresolved. The CDR3 extends over 17 amino acids. The germline V and J ends were trimmed by 5 bases and 8 bases, with 22 bases remaining between them. Germline CDR1 LNHDA, CDR2 SQIVND (reference sequence).